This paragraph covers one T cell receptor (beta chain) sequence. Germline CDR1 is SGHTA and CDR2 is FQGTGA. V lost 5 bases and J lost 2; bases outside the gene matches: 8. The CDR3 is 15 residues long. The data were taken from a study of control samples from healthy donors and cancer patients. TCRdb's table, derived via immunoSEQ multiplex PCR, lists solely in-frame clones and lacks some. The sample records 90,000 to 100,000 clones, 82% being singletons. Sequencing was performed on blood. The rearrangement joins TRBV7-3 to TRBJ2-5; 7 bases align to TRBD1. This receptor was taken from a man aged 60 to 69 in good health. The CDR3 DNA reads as TGTGCCAGCAGCGTGACCGGGACAGTGCAAGAGACCCAGTACTTC. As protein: CASSVTGTVQETQYF.